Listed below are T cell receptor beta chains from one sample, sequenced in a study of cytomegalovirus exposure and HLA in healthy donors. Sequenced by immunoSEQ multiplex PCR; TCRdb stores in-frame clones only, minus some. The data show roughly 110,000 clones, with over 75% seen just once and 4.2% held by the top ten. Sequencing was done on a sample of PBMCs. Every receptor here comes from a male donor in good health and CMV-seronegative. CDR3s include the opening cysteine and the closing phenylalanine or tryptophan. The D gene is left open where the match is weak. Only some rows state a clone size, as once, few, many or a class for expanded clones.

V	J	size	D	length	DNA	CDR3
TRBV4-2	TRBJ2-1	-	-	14	TGTGCCAGCAGCCAAGAACCGAGTAAGAATGAGCAGTTCTTC	CASSQEPSKNEQFF
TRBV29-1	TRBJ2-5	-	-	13	TGCAGCGTTCCCCCCAGGGGTTTGGGGACCCAGTACTTC	CSVPPRGLGTQYF
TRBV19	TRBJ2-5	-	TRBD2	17	TGTGCCAGTAGAAAGGAGGGGGGACTAGCGGGCCAAGAGACCCAGTACTTC	CASRKEGGLAGQETQYF
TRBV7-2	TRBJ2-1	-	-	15	TGTGCCAGCAGCTCGCTAGCGATATCCTACAATGAGCAGTTCTTC	CASSSLAISYNEQFF
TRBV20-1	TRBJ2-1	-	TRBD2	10	TGCAGTGCTCTGGCGGGAGTGAAGTTCTTC	CSALAGVKFF
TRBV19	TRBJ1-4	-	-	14	TGTGCCAGTAGTATAGTGACAGTGAGTGAAAAACTGTTTTTT	CASSIVTVSEKLFF
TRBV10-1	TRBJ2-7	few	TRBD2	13	TGCGCTAGTGGGGCTAGCGGGACCCACGAGCAGTACTTC	CASGASGTHEQYF
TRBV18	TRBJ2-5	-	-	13	TGTGCCAGCTCACCCGTTCTCCAAGAGACCCAGTACTTC	CASSPVLQETQYF
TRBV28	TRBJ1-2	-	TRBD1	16	TGTGCCAGCAGCTCACATATTGCCGGGACAGGGATAAGCTACACCTTC	CASSSHIAGTGISYTF
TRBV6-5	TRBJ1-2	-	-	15	TGTGCCAGCAGTTACGCGGACAGCCGATACTATGGCTACACCTTC	CASSYADSRYYGYTF
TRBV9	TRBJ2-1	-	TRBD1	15	TGTGCCAGCAGCGTGCGGACAGGTTCCTACAATGAGCAGTTCTTC	CASSVRTGSYNEQFF
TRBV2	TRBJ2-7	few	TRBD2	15	TGTGCCAGCAGTCCTCGACTAGCGGACCACTACGAGCAGTACTTC	CASSPRLADHYEQYF
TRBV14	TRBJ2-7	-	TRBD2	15	TGTGCCAGCAGCCAACCGGGACTAGCGCGGTACGAGCAGTACTTC	CASSQPGLARYEQYF
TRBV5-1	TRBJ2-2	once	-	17	TGCGCCAGCAGCTCAATGGGGGGGCTAGGCGACACCGGGGAGCTGTTTTTT	CASSSMGGLGDTGELFF
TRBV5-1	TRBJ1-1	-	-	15	TGCGCCAGCAGCTTGGGAGACAGACTGAACACTGAAGCTTTCTTT	CASSLGDRLNTEAFF
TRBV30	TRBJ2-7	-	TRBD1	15	TGTGCCTCTAAGATCCGGGACAGGGAGGTCTACGAGCAGTACTTC	CASKIRDREVYEQYF
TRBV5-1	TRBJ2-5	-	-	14	TGCGCCAGCAGCTTGATGACAGGACAAGAGACCCAGTACTTC	CASSLMTGQETQYF
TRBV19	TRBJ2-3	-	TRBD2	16	TGTGCCAGTAGTATAGGTCGGACTAGCGGCACAGATACGCAGTATTTT	CASSIGRTSGTDTQYF
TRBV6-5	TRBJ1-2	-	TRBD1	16	TGTGCCAGCAGTTACTCGCTCACGGGACAGGGGAACGGCTACACCTTC	CASSYSLTGQGNGYTF
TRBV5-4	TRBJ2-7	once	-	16	TGTGCCAGCAGCTTGGGGTTGGGGGGGCTACCGGACGAGCAGTACTTC	CASSLGLGGLPDEQYF
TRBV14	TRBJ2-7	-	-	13	TGTGCCAGCAGCCAAGATTGGCTGACTCTCCCGTACTTC	CASSQDWLTLPYF
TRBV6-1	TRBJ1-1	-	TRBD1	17	TGTGCCAGCAGTGAAGATTACAGGGGGCGGGTGAACACTGAAGCTTTCTTT	CASSEDYRGRVNTEAFF
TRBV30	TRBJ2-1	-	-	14	TGTGCCTGGAATCCCGTTAGCTCCTACAATGAGCAGTTCTTC	CAWNPVSSYNEQFF
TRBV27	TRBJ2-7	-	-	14	TGTGCCAGCAGTCCCCGGTTCAGGTACTACGAGCAGTACTTC	CASSPRFRYYEQYF
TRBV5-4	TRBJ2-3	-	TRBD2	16	TGTGCCAGCAGCCCCCATGGACTAGGGAGGGGAGATACGCAGTATTTT	CASSPHGLGRGDTQYF
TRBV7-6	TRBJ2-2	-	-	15	TGTGCCAGCAGCTTAAGGCGGGCAAACACCGGGGAGCTGTTTTTT	CASSLRRANTGELFF
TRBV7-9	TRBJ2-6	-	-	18	TGTGCCAGCAGTCGTTTGGACACAACAGCCTCTGGGGCCAACGTCCTGACTTTC	CASSRLDTTASGANVLTF
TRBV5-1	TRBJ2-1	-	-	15	TGCGCCAGCAGCATCACAGGGAACTCCTACAATGAGCAGTTCTTC	CASSITGNSYNEQFF
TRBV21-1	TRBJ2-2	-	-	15	TGTGCCAGCAGCAAAGCGCAGGAGGGGAACGGGGAGCTGTTTTTT	CASSKAQEGNGELFF
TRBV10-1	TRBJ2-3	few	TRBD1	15	TGCGCCAGCAGTGGGGGGACAGGAGACACAGATACGCAGTATTTT	CASSGGTGDTDTQYF
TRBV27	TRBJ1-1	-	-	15	TGTGCCAGCAGTTTCCAGGACAAACAGAACACTGAAGCTTTCTTT	CASSFQDKQNTEAFF
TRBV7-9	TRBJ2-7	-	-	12	TGTGCCAGCAGCTTATACAGCTACGAGCAGTACTTC	CASSLYSYEQYF
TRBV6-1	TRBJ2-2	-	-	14	TGTGCCAGCAGACGACTTTCGAACACCGGGGAGCTGTTTTTT	CASRRLSNTGELFF
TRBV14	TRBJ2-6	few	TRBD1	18	TGTGCCAGCAGCCAAGCCGGGACAGGGGTATCTGGGGCCAACGTCCTGACTTTC	CASSQAGTGVSGANVLTF
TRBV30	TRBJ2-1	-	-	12	TGTGCCTGGAGTAAGGGGATGAATGAGCAGTTCTTC	CAWSKGMNEQFF
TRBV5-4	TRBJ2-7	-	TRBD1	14	TGTGCCAGCAGCCGGACCGGGACAGCCTACGAGCAGTACTTC	CASSRTGTAYEQYF
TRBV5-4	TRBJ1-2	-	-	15	TGTGCCAGCAGCTTTGAGGCCAGCACTAACTATGGCTACACCTTC	CASSFEASTNYGYTF
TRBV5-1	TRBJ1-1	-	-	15	TGCGCCAGCAGCTTCGACTTATTGCTGAGGACTGAAGCTTTCTTT	CASSFDLLLRTEAFF
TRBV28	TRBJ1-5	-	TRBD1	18	TGTGCCAGCAGTATCAGACAGGGGGCAGGAGGGGCAAGACAGCCCCAGCATTTT	CASSIRQGAGGARQPQHF